A single sample gave rise to the 22 T cell receptor beta chains below, sequenced in a study of CD8 T cells in Susac syndrome. Random hexamers were used to reverse transcribe the RNA input (about 0.5 to 1 ug). TCRdb reprocessed the immunoSEQ multiplex PCR reads with MiXCR, giving one entry per CDR3 protein. The table records 100,000 to 110,000 distinct CDR3 sequences, around 96% of them present only once. Sequencing was done on a sample of CD8+ T cells from PBMCs. These receptors originate from a human donor with Susac syndrome.

The chain joins TRBV5-1 to TRBJ2-1, with TRBD2 identical over 9 bases. Trimming removed 0 bases from V and 7 bases from J; junction bases left unmatched: 2. The CDR3 length is 14 residues. Per germline, CDR1 SGHRS and CDR2 YFSETQ. CDR3 DNA: TGCGCCAGCAGCTTGGAAGCGGGAGGAAATGAGCAGTTCTTC. Its translation is CASSLEAGGNEQFF.

The chain couples TRBV4-1 to TRBJ2-1; D is possibly TRBD2 (5 bases). The CDR3 extends over 13 amino acids. The germline CDR1 and CDR2 sequences are MGHRA and YSYEKL. V lost 1 base, J lost 8 bases, and 9 bases lay in between. CDR3 nucleotide sequence: TGCGCCAGCAGCCAAGGCGGGCGGGATGAGCAGTTCTTC. Amino acid sequence: CASSQGGRDEQFF.

This sequence joins TRBV20-1 and TRBJ2-5; no reliable D call. The CDR3 has 14 amino acids. Germline V gene sequence: CDR1 DFQATT, CDR2 SNEGSKA (reference sequence). V was cut by 1 base and J by 10 bases, with 19 bases left in between. The CDR3 bases are TGCAGTGCTAGAGCCGAGGACCTCACTACGGTCCAGTACTTC. Translating it yields CSARAEDLTTVQYF.

The chain combines TRBV12-3 or TRBV12-4 with TRBJ2-5; D possibly corresponds to TRBD2 (5 bases). The CDR3 runs to 16 residues. Between the trimmed V and J ends, which lost 1 base and 2 bases, there was a span of 14 bases. DNA for the CDR3: TGTGCCAGCAGTTTAGAAGGAAGAGGGATACAAGAGACCCAGTACTTC. This sequence encodes CASSLEGRGIQETQYF.

The gene calls are TRBV27 and TRBJ2-7; D is possibly TRBD2 (5 bases). This CDR3 is 13 amino acids long. Trimming removed 8 bases at V and 4 bases at J, with 15 bases between. CDR1 is MNHEY, CDR2 SMNVEV, per germline (reference sequence). The CDR3 DNA reads TGTGCCAGCCCTCCGGAGGAGGTATACGAGCAGTACTTC. Translating gives CASPPEEVYEQYF.

The chain employs TRBV20-1 and TRBJ2-2, with 9 bases identical to TRBD2. V shed 5 bases, J shed 7 bases, and the junction held 5 bases outside the gene matches. Per the germline V gene, CDR1 is DFQATT and CDR2 is SNEGSKA (reference sequence). The length of the CDR3 is 13 residues. CDR3 DNA: TGCAGTGCTCAGCGGGGGGAGGGCGGGGAGCTGTTTTTT. Translated: CSAQRGEGGELFF.

The rearrangement joins TRBV28 to TRBJ2-4; tentatively, D is TRBD1 (6 bases). The germline gives CDR1 MDHEN, CDR2 SYDVKM. The CDR3 is 13 residues long. Trimming removed 8 bases at V and 8 bases at J, with 16 bases between. The CDR3 DNA follows: TGTGCCAGCCGTACACAGGGATCGCACATTCAGTACTTC. Its protein is CASRTQGSHIQYF.

The chain couples TRBV5-1 to TRBJ2-7; no firm D call. Germline CDR1 is SGHRS and CDR2 is YFSETQ. There are 13 residues in the CDR3. V was shortened by 1 base and J by 3 bases, with 8 bases between the two germline ends. The CDR3 sequence is CASSLTADYEQYF. The CDR3, as DNA: TGCGCCAGCAGCTTGACGGCGGACTACGAGCAGTACTTC.

CDR3 in DNA: TGTGCCAGCAGCTTAACTGGTCCCCCTGGAGCTTTCTTT. It translates to CASSLTGPPGAFF. The V and J genes are TRBV11-2 and TRBJ1-1; D is unclear. V was pared by 2 bases and J by 10 bases, with 14 bases between. Germline V lookup: CDR1 SGHAT, CDR2 FQNNGV. CDR3 length: 13 residues.

This clonotype was observed a single time. This chain links TRBV12-3 or TRBV12-4 with TRBJ2-5; the match to TRBD2 covers 10 bases. V lost 4 bases and J lost 5; bases outside the gene matches: 7. The CDR3 is 15 residues long. CDR3 nucleotide sequence: TGTGCCAGCAGTTATCTAGCGGGGGCTGGTGAGACCCAGTACTTC. This gives the protein CASSYLAGAGETQYF.

J is TRBJ2-6 and V is TRBV15; tentatively, D is TRBD1 or TRBD2 (5 bases each). The V gene lost 0 bases and the J gene lost 0 bases, with 12 bases spanning the gap. This CDR3 has 18 residues. Germline lookup yields CDR1 LNHNV and CDR2 YYDKDF (reference sequence). As DNA, the CDR3 is TGTGCCACCAGCAGAGACCAGGGAGCCAGCTCTGGGGCCAACGTCCTGACTTTC. Translating gives CATSRDQGASSGANVLTF.

The chain is built from TRBV10-3 and TRBJ2-7; 7 nucleotides agree with TRBD2. Germline V gene lookup returns CDR1 ENHRY and CDR2 SYGVKD. CDR3 length: 14 residues. With 2 bases clipped from V and 4 bases from J, the junction kept 5 bases outside the gene matches. The CDR3 DNA reads TGTGCCATCAGTGAGACAGCGGGACGATACGAGCAGTACTTC. Protein sequence: CAISETAGRYEQYF.

CDR3 loop: CASSLPGTGDYGYTF. The CDR3 bases are TGTGCCAGTAGTCTACCGGGGACAGGGGACTATGGCTACACCTTC. The V and J genes are TRBV19 and TRBJ1-2; 10 nucleotides align to TRBD1. The trim removed 5 bases at V and 3 bases at J, leaving 6 bases unmatched. CDR3 length: 15 amino acids. Germline V gene data show CDR1 as LNHDA and CDR2 as SQIVND (reference sequence).

This CDR3 is CASSFVTGVYNEQFF. The CDR3 DNA reads as TGTGCCAGCAGCTTCGTGACAGGGGTATACAATGAGCAGTTCTTC. This chain links TRBV7-8 with TRBJ2-1, with 8 bases identical to TRBD1. CDR3 length equals 15 residues. CDR1 is SGHVS and CDR2 is FQNEAQ in the germline V gene. J lost 4 bases, V lost 3 bases, and 5 bases had no gene match. The full variable domain, rest sourced from reference TRBV7-8 and TRBJ2-1, is GAGVSQSPRYKVAKRGQDVALRCDPISGHVSLFWYQQALGQGPEFLTYFQNEAQLDKSGLPSDRFFAERPEGSVSTLKIQRTQQEDSAVYLCASSFVTGVYNEQFFGPGTRLTVL.

The J gene is TRBJ1-1, the V gene TRBV3-1, with D maybe TRBD1 (6 bases). The germline gives CDR1 LGHDT, CDR2 YNNKEL (reference sequence). Trimming removed 3 bases at V and 4 bases at J, with 12 bases between. The CDR3 covers 14 residues. CDR3 sequence: CASSQRGAVTEAFF. CDR3 bases: TGTGCCAGCAGCCAGAGGGGGGCGGTCACTGAAGCTTTCTTT.

This chain connects TRBV5-1 to TRBJ2-7; 12 bases map to TRBD2. This CDR3 has 16 amino acids. The germline V gene encodes CDR1 SGHRS and CDR2 YFSETQ. V shed 0 bases, J shed 3 bases, and the junction held 4 bases outside the gene matches. The CDR3 sequence is CASSLDTSGGLYEQYF. CDR3 sequence (DNA): TGCGCCAGCAGCTTGGATACTAGCGGGGGGCTCTACGAGCAGTACTTC. Complete variable domain (other parts from reference TRBV5-1 and TRBJ2-7): KAGVTQTPRYLIKTRGQQVTLSCSPISGHRSVSWYQQTPGQGLQFLFEYFSETQRNKGNFPGRFSGRQFSNSRSEMNVSTLELGDSALYLCASSLDTSGGLYEQYFGPGTRLTVT.

The chain joins TRBV5-6 to TRBJ2-7, with D unclear. CDR1 and CDR2 (germline): SGHDT, YYEEEE. Trimming removed 0 bases from V and 8 bases from J, with 9 bases in between. The CDR3 contains 12 residues. CDR3: CASSLVGLQQYF. Written as DNA, the CDR3 is TGTGCCAGCAGCTTGGTAGGGTTGCAGCAGTACTTC.

This chain connects TRBV6-6 to TRBJ2-5; D may match TRBD1 or TRBD2 (5 bases each). The length of the CDR3 is 13 residues. With 6 bases removed from V and 4 bases from J, the gap between germline ends came to 12 bases. The germline V gene encodes CDR1 MNHNY and CDR2 SVGAGI (reference sequence). The CDR3, as DNA: TGTGCCAGCAGGCTCACTAGGGGAGAGACCCAGTACTTC. Its protein is CASRLTRGETQYF.

CDR3 loop: CASSMTSGRGYEQFF. The CDR3 DNA reads as TGTGCCAGCAGCATGACTAGCGGGAGGGGTTATGAGCAGTTCTTC. The rearrangement uses TRBV7-2 and TRBJ2-1; 14 nucleotides line up with TRBD2. V lost 5 bases, J lost 8 bases, and 5 bases stayed unmatched. This CDR3 has 15 amino acids. Per the germline V gene, CDR1 is SGHTA and CDR2 is FQGNSA.

The chain carries TRBV29-1 and TRBJ2-2; maybe TRBD1 (6 bases). Trimming took 6 bases from V and 1 from J, leaving 18 bases between them. The length of the CDR3 is 16 residues. The germline V gene has CDR1 SQVTM and CDR2 ANQGSEA. CDR3 nucleotide sequence: TGCAGCGTCGCCGGCCGAGGACAGCAGAACACCGGGGAGCTGTTTTTT. Its translation is CSVAGRGQQNTGELFF.

The chain recombines TRBV29-1 with TRBJ2-7; D ambiguous. The V gene's germline CDR1 is SQVTM and CDR2 ANQGSEA. This CDR3 comprises 10 residues. V was cut by 4 bases and J by 7 bases, with 8 bases left in between. The CDR3 protein is CSVGQEEQYF. The CDR3, as DNA: TGCAGCGTTGGCCAGGAGGAGCAGTACTTC.

The rearrangement joins TRBV18 to TRBJ2-3, with TRBD1 matching over 9 bases. This CDR3 comprises 16 residues. From germline, CDR1 is KGHSH and CDR2 LQKENI. V gave up 3 bases and J gave up 1 base; unmatched junction bases: 5. The CDR3 DNA reads as TGTGCCAGCTCACCGATGGGACAGGGACGCACAGATACGCAGTATTTT. Residues: CASSPMGQGRTDTQYF.